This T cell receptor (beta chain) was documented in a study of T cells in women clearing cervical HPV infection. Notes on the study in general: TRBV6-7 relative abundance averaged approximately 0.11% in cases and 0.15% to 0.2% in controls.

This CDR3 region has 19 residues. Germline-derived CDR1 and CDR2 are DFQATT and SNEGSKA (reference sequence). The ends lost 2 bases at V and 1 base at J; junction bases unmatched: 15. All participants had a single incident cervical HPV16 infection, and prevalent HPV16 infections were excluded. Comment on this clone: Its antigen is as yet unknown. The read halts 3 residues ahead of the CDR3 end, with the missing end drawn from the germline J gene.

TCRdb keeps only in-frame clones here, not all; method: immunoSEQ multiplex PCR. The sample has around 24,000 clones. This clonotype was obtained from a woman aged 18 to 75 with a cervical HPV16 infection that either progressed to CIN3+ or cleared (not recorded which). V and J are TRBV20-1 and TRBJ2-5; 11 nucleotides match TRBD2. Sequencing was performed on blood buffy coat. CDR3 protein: CSARLAGLADRTFQETQYF. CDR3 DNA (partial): TGCAGTGCTAGACTAGCGGGACTAGCGGATCGGACTTTCCAAGAGACC.